These 21 T cell receptor beta chains share one sample of origin, sequenced in a study of shared clonotypes between healthy human individuals. TCRdb keeps only in-frame clones here, not all; method: immunoSEQ multiplex PCR. The repertoire holds 400,000 or so clones, with about 97% as singletons. Sequenced sample: memory CD8+ T cells sorted from blood. Subset meaning: CD45RO+ cells pooled with CCR7-negative TemRA cells. The receptor source for this set is a man between 25 and 39 years old in good health.

The chain recombines TRBV9 with TRBJ1-2; D gene uncertain. This CDR3 comprises 13 residues. Trimming stripped 2 bases from V and 7 bases from J, with 12 bases between. Germline lookup yields CDR1 SGDLS and CDR2 YYNGEE. CDR3 DNA: TGTGCCAGCAGCGTGGTCATAAGCTCTGGCTACACCTTC. Translation: CASSVVISSGYTF.

This chain links TRBV6-5 with TRBJ1-5; D remains unclear. In germline, CDR1 is MNHEY, CDR2 SVGAGI. The CDR3 consists of 13 residues. V lost 4 bases and J 6 bases, leaving 10 bases between the germline ends. CDR3 bases: TGTGCCAGCAGTTCAACCCGGAGTCAGCCCCAGCATTTT. It is translated as CASSSTRSQPQHF.

The chain recombines TRBV4-1 with TRBJ2-7; 9 nucleotides agree with TRBD2. Germline V lookup: CDR1 MGHRA, CDR2 YSYEKL. Trimming at V came to 4 bases and at J to 4 bases, leaving 8 bases not matched to a gene. CDR3 length equals 15 residues. The CDR3 nucleotides read TGCGCCAGCAGCCCTCGAGGTAGCGGGAGTTACGAGCAGTACTTC. Amino acids: CASSPRGSGSYEQYF.

The chain uses TRBV29-1 and TRBJ2-3; maybe TRBD2 (5 bases). The V gene lost 6 bases and the J gene lost 0 bases, with 13 bases spanning the gap. The CDR3 extends over 14 amino acids. CDR1 is SQVTM, CDR2 ANQGSEA, per germline. The CDR3 sequence is CSVLRTASTDTQYF. The CDR3, as DNA: TGCAGCGTACTCCGGACTGCTAGCACAGATACGCAGTATTTT.

The chain joins TRBV10-3 to TRBJ2-4; no firm D call. The CDR3 is made up of 16 amino acids. Trimming left V 0 bases short and J 6 bases short, with 15 bases between. Germline assignment: CDR1 ENHRY and CDR2 SYGVKD. The CDR3 region has the DNA TGTGCCATCAGTGAGTCGCGGACCCTCTCCGCAAACATTCAGTACTTC. Translated: CAISESRTLSANIQYF.

V usage is TRBV9 and J usage is TRBJ2-3; 7 positions agree with TRBD1. CDR3 size: 15 residues. In germline, CDR1 is SGDLS, CDR2 YYNGEE. V dropped 3 bases and J dropped 0; count of bases not matched to a gene: 4. The CDR3 is CASSEGGSSTDTQYF. CDR3 coding DNA: TGTGCCAGCAGCGAAGGGGGCTCTAGCACAGATACGCAGTATTTT.

This chain uses TRBV5-1 with TRBJ2-6; possible D gene TRBD1, 5 bases. The CDR3 has 18 residues. V dropped 3 bases and J dropped 1 base, with 17 bases sitting between them. The germline V gene encodes CDR1 SGHRS and CDR2 YFSETQ. Here the CDR3 reads CASSSHRWAESGANVLTF. The CDR3 DNA reads TGCGCCAGCAGCTCGCACAGGTGGGCGGAGTCTGGGGCCAACGTCCTGACTTTC.

This clone was recorded only once. The rearrangement uses TRBV18 and TRBJ2-1; a weak D match, TRBD2 (6 bases). The CDR3 runs to 16 residues. The germline V gene has CDR1 KGHSH and CDR2 LQKENI. Trimming removed 6 bases from V and 6 bases from J, with 21 bases in between. The CDR3 is CASSQSGTLLSNEQFF. Written as DNA, the CDR3 is TGTGCCAGCTCCCAAAGTGGGACTCTCTTGAGCAATGAGCAGTTCTTC.

This sequence joins TRBV25-1 and TRBJ1-3; D uncertain. V was trimmed by 0 bases and J by 2 bases, leaving 14 bases between them. The germline gives CDR1 MGHDK, CDR2 SYGVNS. The CDR3 loop spans 17 amino acids. Written as DNA, the CDR3 is TGTGCCAGCAGTGAATATGGCCCTCAGGTTACTGGAAACACCATATATTTT. Its translation: CASSEYGPQVTGNTIYF.

V and J are TRBV11-3 and TRBJ2-2; possibly TRBD2 for D (5 bases). CDR3 length equals 13 residues. V gave up 5 bases and J gave up 3 bases, with 7 bases separating them. Germline V gene lookup returns CDR1 SGHNT and CDR2 YENEEA. CDR3 sequence (DNA): TGTGCCAGCAGCCCGGGGTACACCGGGGAGCTGTTTTTT. Translation gives CASSPGYTGELFF.

The gene calls are TRBV6-5 and TRBJ2-7; the D gene could be TRBD1 or TRBD2 (5 bases each). This CDR3 comprises 11 residues. Trimming stripped 4 bases from V and 10 bases from J, with 11 bases between. Germline CDR1 and CDR2: MNHEY and SVGAGI. CDR3 region: CASSSGTGQYF. CDR3 sequence (DNA): TGTGCCAGCAGTTCGGGGACCGGACAGTACTTC.

The rearrangement uses TRBV9 and TRBJ1-1; a weak D match, TRBD1 (5 bases). CDR3 size: 16 residues. CDR1 is SGDLS, CDR2 YYNGEE, per germline. The V and J ends lost 4 bases and 0 bases respectively, with 16 bases between them. In DNA form, the CDR3 reads TGTGCCAGCAGCCATTCGGGAGGGGCTCTGAACACTGAAGCTTTCTTT. Translating it yields CASSHSGGALNTEAFF.

This chain links TRBV7-3 with TRBJ2-3; either TRBD1 or TRBD2 may supply D (6 bases each). Germline CDR1 SGHTA, CDR2 FQGTGA. There are 18 residues in the CDR3. V was shortened by 0 bases and J by 6 bases, with 22 bases between the two germline ends. The CDR3, as DNA: TGTGCCAGCAGCTTAACGGATGGGGGCGGGATGGGCGCGGATACGCAGTATTTT. Encoded protein: CASSLTDGGGMGADTQYF.

CDR3 sequence reads: CAWSVSSTGELFF. The CDR3 bases are TGTGCCTGGAGTGTATCAAGCACCGGGGAGCTGTTTTTT. V gene TRBV30 combines with J gene TRBJ2-2, with D unresolved. The CDR3 is 13 amino acids. Trimming left V 0 bases short and J 4 bases short, with 6 bases between. CDR1 and CDR2 from the germline V gene are GTSNPN and SVGIG (reference sequence).

The chain uses TRBV7-9 and TRBJ2-1; TRBD2 might be the D (7 bases). The CDR3 extends over 15 amino acids. Germline values: CDR1 SEHNR, CDR2 FQNEAQ (reference sequence). V lost 3 bases and J lost 7, with 16 bases in between. CDR3 in amino acids: CASSLKRGAGNEQFF. CDR3 nucleotide sequence: TGTGCCAGCAGCTTGAAACGGGGGGCTGGGAATGAGCAGTTCTTC.

This clone was detected only once. The chain recombines TRBV11-2 with TRBJ2-1; D is unresolved. The ends were cut back, 2 bases at V and 9 bases at J, with 5 bases in the middle. Germline CDR1 reads SGHAT; CDR2 reads FQNNGV. The CDR3 runs 11 residues. The CDR3, as DNA: TGTGCCAGCAGCTTAAAGAGTGAGCAGTTCTTC. Translating it yields CASSLKSEQFF.

V usage is TRBV2 and J usage is TRBJ2-7, with 9 bases fitting TRBD1. From germline, CDR1 is SNHLY and CDR2 FYNNEI. V shed 6 bases and J 5 bases; nucleotides not matched to a gene: 8. CDR3 length equals 14 residues. The CDR3, as DNA: TGTGCCAGCAGGTATACAGGGGGCCATGACGAGCAGTACTTC. This gives the protein CASRYTGGHDEQYF.

Remarks on this clone: At the DNA level, this CDR3 is encoded by other sequences in the same sample as well. The chain uses TRBV20-1 and TRBJ2-5; a weak D match, TRBD1 (5 bases). V shed 3 bases and J shed 4 bases, with 6 bases lying between them. In germline, CDR1 is DFQATT, CDR2 SNEGSKA (reference sequence). The CDR3 is 11 residues long. The CDR3 bases are TGCAGTGCTAGGGGGCTAGAGACCCAGTACTTC. It yields the protein CSARGLETQYF.

The gene calls are TRBV15 and TRBJ1-4; D gene ambiguous. Germline V gene sequence: CDR1 LNHNV, CDR2 YYDKDF (reference sequence). The CDR3 length is 16 residues. V was shortened by 0 bases and J by 0 bases, with 8 bases between the two germline ends. The CDR3 DNA sequence: TGTGCCACCAGCAGAGACAGTACTGCAACTAATGAAAAACTGTTTTTT. It translates to CATSRDSTATNEKLFF.

With regard to this clone: Distinct nucleotide sequences in the sample also encode this CDR3. V is TRBV30 and J is TRBJ2-2; unclear D gene. The CDR3 extends over 11 amino acids. Germline CDR1 is GTSNPN and CDR2 is SVGIG (reference sequence). Deletions cut 4 bases from V and 4 bases from J, with 4 bases between. The CDR3 loop is CAWTGTGELFF. DNA of the CDR3: TGTGCCTGGACGGGCACCGGGGAGCTGTTTTTT.

The gene calls are TRBV10-3 and TRBJ2-7, with a possible D match to TRBD2 (6 bases). V was cut by 0 bases and J by 0 bases, with 9 bases left in between. Per the germline V gene, CDR1 is ENHRY and CDR2 is SYGVKD. The CDR3 sequence is 15 residues long. The CDR3, as DNA: TGTGCCATCAGTGAGTCCCCCGGGAGCTCCTACGAGCAGTACTTC. Translating gives CAISESPGSSYEQYF.